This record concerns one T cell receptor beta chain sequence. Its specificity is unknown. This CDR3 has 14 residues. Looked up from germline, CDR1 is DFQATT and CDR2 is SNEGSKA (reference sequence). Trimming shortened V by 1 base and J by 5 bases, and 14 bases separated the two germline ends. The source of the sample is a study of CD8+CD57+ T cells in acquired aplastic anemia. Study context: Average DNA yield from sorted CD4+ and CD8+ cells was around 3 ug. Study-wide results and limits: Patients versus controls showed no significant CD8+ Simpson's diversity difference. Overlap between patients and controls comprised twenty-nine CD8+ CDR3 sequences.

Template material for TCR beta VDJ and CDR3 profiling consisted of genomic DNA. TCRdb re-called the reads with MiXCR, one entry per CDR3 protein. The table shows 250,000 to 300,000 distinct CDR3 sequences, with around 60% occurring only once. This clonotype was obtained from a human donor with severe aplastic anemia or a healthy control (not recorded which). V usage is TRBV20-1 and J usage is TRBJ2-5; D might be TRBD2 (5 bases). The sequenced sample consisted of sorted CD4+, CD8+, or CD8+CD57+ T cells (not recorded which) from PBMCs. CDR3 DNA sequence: TGCAGTGCTAGAGCGGGGTGGCCAGCGGAGACCCAGTACTTC. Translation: CSARAGWPAETQYF.